The source of this T cell receptor beta chain is a study of low-dose radiotherapy and immunotherapy resistance in tumors. CDR3 length: 14 residues. Germline values: CDR1 SGHRS, CDR2 YFSETQ. The V gene end was trimmed by 7 bases and the J gene end by 5 bases; junction bases not matched to a gene: 5. Indicated time point: after trial treatment. This sample's treatment: LDRT plus nivolumab, ipilimumab, low-dose cyclophosphamide and aspirin (RACIN trial). Each donor was administered nivolumab, ipilimumab, aspirin, low-dose cyclophosphamide and low-dose radiotherapy. Advanced solid tumors without tumor-infiltrating lymphocytes were required for inclusion. This clonotype was observed many times. TRAV- and TRBV-specific primers were used for first-strand cDNA, which covered alpha and beta chains. The TCRs were subjected to amplification over about 20 PCR cycles employing a constant-region primer in conjunction with a V-primer adapter. TCRdb re-analysed the reads in MiXCR, keeping a single row per CDR3 protein. The repertoire holds some 100,000 distinct CDR3 sequences, roughly 20% seen once, with roughly 4% in the top ten.

This sequence joins TRBV5-1 and TRBJ1-4; 10 positions match TRBD1. The sample here was PBMCs, taken after low-dose radiotherapy plus immunotherapy. The TCR sequence derives from a male donor with prostate cancer. This chain's CDR3 is CASGVGQGNEKLFF. The CDR3 coding sequence is TGCGCCAGCGGGGTGGGACAGGGGAATGAAAAACTGTTTTTT.